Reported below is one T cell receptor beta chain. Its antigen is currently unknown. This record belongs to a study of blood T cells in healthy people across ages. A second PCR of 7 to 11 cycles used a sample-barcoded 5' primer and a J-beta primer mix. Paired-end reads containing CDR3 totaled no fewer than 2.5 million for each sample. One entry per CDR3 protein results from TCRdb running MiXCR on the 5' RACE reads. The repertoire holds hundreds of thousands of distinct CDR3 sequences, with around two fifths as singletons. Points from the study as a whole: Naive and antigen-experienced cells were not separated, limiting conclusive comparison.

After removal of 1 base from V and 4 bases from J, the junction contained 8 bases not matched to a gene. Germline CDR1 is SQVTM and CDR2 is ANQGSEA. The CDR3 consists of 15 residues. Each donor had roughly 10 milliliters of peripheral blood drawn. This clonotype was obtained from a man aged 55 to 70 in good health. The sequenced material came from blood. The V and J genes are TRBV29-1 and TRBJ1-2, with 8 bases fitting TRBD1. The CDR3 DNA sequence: TGCAGCGTTGAAGTCCAAAGGACAGGGTTCTATGGCTACACCTTC. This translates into CSVEVQRTGFYGYTF.